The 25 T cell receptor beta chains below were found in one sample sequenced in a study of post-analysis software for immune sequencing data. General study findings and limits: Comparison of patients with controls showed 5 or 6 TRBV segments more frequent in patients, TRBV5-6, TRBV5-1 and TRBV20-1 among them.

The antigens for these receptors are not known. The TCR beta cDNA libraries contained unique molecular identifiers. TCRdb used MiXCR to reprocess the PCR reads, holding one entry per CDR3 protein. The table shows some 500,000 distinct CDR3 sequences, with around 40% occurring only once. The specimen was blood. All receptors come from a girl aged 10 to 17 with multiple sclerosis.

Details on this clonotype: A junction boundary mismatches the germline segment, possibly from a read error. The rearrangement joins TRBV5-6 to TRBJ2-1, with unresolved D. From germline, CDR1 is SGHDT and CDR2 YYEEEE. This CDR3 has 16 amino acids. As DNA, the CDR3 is TGTGCCACCAGCTTGGAAGCTATAGCCATCTACAATGAGCAGTTCTTC. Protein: CATSLEAIAIYNEQFF.

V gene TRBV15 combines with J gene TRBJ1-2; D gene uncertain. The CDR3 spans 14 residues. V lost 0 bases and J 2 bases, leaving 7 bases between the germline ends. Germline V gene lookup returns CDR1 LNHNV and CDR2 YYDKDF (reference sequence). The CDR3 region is CATSRDPRNYGYTF. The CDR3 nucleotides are TGTGCCACCAGCAGAGACCCGAGAAACTATGGCTACACCTTC.

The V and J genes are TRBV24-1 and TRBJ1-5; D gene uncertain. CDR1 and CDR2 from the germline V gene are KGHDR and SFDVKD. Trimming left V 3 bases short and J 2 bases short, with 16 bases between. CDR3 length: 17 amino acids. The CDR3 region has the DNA TGTGCCACCAGTGATCCCCGGGAGGGTCGGGGCAATCAGCCCCAGCATTTT. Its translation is CATSDPREGRGNQPQHF.

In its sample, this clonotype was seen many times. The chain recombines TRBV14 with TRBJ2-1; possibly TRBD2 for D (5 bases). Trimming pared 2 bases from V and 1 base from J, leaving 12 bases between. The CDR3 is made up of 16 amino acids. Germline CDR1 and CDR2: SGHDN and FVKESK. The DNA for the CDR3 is TGTGCCAGCAGCCAATATCTGGGAGTTTCCTACAATGAGCAGTTCTTC. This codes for CASSQYLGVSYNEQFF.

Here the CDR3 DNA reads TGTGCCAGCAGCTTAAGGGGGTCGGAGGAGACCCAGTACTTC. Its protein product is CASSLRGSEETQYF. The chain is built from TRBV7-9 and TRBJ2-5; a possible D gene is TRBD1 (6 bases). The CDR3 contains 14 residues. Germline V gene lookup returns CDR1 SEHNR and CDR2 FQNEAQ (reference sequence). V was cut by 2 bases and J by 5 bases, with 12 bases left in between.

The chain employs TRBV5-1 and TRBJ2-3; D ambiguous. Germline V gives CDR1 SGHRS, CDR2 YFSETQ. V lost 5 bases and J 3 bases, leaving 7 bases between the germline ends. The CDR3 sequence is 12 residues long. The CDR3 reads CASRPTTDTQYF. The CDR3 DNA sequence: TGCGCCAGCAGGCCCACTACAGATACGCAGTATTTT.

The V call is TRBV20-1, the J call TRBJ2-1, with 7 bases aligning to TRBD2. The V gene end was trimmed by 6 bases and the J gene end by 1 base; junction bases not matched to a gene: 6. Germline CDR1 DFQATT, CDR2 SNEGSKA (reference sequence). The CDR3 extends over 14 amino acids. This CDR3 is CSAGERGSYNEQFF. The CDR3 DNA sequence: TGCAGTGCGGGCGAGCGGGGATCCTACAATGAGCAGTTCTTC.

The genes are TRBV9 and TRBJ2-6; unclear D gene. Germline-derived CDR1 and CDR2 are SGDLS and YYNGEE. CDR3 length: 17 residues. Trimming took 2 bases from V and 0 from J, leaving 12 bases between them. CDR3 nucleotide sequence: TGTGCCAGCAGCGTCGCGGCCCCCCTCTCTGGGGCCAACGTCCTGACTTTC. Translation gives CASSVAAPLSGANVLTF.

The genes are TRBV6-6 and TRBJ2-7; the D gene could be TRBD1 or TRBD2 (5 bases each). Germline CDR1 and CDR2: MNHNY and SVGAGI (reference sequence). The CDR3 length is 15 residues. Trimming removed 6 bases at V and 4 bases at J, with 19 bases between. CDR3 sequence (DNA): TGTGCCAGCAGATCGCCCGGGAAAGGGGTTTACGAGCAGTACTTC. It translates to CASRSPGKGVYEQYF.

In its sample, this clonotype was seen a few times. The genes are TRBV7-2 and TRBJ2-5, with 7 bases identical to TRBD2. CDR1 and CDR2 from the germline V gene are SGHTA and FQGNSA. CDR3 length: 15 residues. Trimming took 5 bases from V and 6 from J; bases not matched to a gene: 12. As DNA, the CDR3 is TGTGCCAGCAGCCCGAGGGACTATCTCTTCCAGACCCAGTACTTC. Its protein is CASSPRDYLFQTQYF.

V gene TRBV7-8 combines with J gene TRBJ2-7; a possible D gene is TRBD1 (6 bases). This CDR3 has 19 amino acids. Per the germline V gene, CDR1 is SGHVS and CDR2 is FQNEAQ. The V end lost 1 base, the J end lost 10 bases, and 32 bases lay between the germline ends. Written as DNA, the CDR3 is TGTGCCAGCAGCTTAGGGTCCCGGGACACTTTCGCTGGACAAGAGGCCCAGTACTTC. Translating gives CASSLGSRDTFAGQEAQYF.

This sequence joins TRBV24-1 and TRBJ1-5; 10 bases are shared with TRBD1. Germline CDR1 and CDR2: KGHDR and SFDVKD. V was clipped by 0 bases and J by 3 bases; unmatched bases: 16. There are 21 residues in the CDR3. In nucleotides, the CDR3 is TGTGCCACCAGTGATTTGTTAAGAATAGCAATGGACAGGGGGATCAATCAGCCCCAGCATTTT. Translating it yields CATSDLLRIAMDRGINQPQHF.

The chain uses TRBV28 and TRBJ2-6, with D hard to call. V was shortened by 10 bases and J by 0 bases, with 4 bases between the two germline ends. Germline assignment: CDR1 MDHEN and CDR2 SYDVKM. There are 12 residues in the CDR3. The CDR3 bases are TGTGCCACCAACTCTGGGGCCAACGTCCTGACTTTC. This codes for CATNSGANVLTF.

CDR3 DNA sequence: TGCGCCAGCAGCTTGGTAGGGATGAACACTGAAGCTTTCTTT. Translating it yields CASSLVGMNTEAFF. This chain uses TRBV5-1 with TRBJ1-1; D not certain. Germline CDR1 and CDR2: SGHRS and YFSETQ. The V end was cut by 0 bases, the J end by 0 bases, with 6 bases between. The CDR3 is 14 residues long.

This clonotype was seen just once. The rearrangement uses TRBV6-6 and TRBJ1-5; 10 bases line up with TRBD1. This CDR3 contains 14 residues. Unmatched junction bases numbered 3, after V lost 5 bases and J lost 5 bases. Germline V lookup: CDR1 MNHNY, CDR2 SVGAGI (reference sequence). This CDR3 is CASSRTGGDQPQHF. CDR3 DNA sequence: TGTGCCAGCAGTCGGACAGGGGGGGATCAGCCCCAGCATTTT.

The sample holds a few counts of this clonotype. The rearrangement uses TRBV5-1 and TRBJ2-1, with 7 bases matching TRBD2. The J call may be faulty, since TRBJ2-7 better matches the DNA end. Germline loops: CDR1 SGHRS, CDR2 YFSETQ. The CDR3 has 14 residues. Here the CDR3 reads CASSGAGVHNEQYF. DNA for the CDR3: TGCGCCAGCAGCGGGGCGGGAGTCCATAACGAGCAGTACTTC.

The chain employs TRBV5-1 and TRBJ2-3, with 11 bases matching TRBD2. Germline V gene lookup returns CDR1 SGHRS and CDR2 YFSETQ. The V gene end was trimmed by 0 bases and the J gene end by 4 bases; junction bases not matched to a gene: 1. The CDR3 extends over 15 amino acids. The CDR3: CASSLVLAGADTQYF. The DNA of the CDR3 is TGCGCCAGCAGCTTGGTACTAGCGGGAGCAGATACGCAGTATTTT.

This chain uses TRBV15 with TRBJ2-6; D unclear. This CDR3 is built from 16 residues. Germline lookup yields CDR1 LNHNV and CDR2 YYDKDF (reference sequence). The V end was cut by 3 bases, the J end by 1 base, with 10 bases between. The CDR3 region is CATSSVMGSGANVLTF. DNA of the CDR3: TGTGCCACCAGCAGTGTTATGGGGTCTGGGGCCAACGTCCTGACTTTC.

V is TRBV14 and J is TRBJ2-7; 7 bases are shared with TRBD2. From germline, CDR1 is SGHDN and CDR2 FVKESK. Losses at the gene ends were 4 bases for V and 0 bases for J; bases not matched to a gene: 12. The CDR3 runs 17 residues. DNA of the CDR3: TGTGCCAGCAGCCTTCTTGGACTAGGGGAGCCCTCCTACGAGCAGTACTTC. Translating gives CASSLLGLGEPSYEQYF.

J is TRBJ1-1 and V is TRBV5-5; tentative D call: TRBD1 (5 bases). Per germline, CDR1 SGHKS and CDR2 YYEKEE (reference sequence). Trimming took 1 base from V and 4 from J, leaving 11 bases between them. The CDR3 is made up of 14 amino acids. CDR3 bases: TGTGCCAGCAGCTTGCATGGGGGGTTCACTGAAGCTTTCTTT. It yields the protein CASSLHGGFTEAFF.

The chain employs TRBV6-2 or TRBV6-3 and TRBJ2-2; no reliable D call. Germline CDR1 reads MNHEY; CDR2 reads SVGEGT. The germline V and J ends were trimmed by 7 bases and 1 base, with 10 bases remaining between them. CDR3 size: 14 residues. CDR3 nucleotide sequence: TGTGCCAGCACTCCCAGAGGGAACACCGGGGAGCTGTTTTTT. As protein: CASTPRGNTGELFF.

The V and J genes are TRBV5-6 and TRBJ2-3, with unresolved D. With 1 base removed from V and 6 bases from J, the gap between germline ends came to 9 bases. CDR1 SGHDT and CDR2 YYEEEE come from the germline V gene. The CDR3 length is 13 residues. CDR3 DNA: TGTGCCAGCAGCTTGAAGCTATGGGATACGCAGTATTTT. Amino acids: CASSLKLWDTQYF.

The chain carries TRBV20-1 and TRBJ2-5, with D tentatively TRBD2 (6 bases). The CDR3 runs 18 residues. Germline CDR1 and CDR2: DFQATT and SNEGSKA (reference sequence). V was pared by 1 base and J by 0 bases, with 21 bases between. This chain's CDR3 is CSARGWVVEGSYQETQYF. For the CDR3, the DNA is TGCAGTGCTAGAGGATGGGTAGTGGAGGGTTCGTACCAAGAGACCCAGTACTTC.

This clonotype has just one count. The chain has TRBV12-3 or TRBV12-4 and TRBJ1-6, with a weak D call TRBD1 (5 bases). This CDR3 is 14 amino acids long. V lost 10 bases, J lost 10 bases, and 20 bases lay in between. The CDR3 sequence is CANSGTGPGSPLHF. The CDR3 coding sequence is TGTGCCAACAGCGGGACGGGACCCGGGTCACCCCTCCACTTT.

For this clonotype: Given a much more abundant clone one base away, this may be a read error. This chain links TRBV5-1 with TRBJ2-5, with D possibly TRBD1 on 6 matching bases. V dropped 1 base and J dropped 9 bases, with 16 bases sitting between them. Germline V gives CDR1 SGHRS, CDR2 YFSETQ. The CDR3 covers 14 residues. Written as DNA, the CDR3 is TGCGCCAGCAGCTTGAGGGCCGAGGGGGAGCCCCAGTACTTC. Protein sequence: CASSLRAEGEPQYF.